This is a list of T cell receptor beta chains from one sample in a study of T cells in Graves' hyperthyroidism and ophthalmopathy. TCRdb independently ran MiXCR on the multiplex PCR reads; one entry per CDR3 protein. Among 400,000 or so distinct CDR3 sequences listed, over 11% were seen once. Sequencing was done on a sample of blood. The receptors originated from a man in his forties or fifties with Graves' ophthalmopathy. Each CDR3 is given without its conserved first and last residue.

j_call v_call cdr3_aa
TRBJ1-2 TRBV25-1 ASSEKTGLYGYT
TRBJ2-4 TRBV2 ASSVIAGAANIQY
TRBJ2-7 TRBV11-2 ASSSRGSGRENPDEQY
TRBJ2-3 TRBV5-6 ASSGAASGRPTRTETQY
TRBJ1-1 TRBV7-9 ASSHPPRTTNTEAF
TRBJ2-5 TRBV7-8 ASSLGGWETQY
TRBJ2-5 TRBV19 ASSRRLAGVGRETQY
TRBJ1-1 TRBV5-1 ASSPGGGVDTEAF
TRBJ2-7 TRBV5-1 ASSRGADSYEQY
TRBJ2-2 TRBV5-1 ASSWGFGGELF
TRBJ2-1 TRBV3-1 ASSLRQGIDEQF
TRBJ2-5 TRBV6-1 ASATGETQY
TRBJ1-1 TRBV3-1 ASSLGQGRNTEAF
TRBJ2-7 TRBV7-7 ASSLMGPNEQY
TRBJ2-5 TRBV5-1 ASSLGQLNETQY
TRBJ2-1 TRBV27 ASSIGTSGRGYNEQF
TRBJ2-3 TRBV9 ASSGVPLSGGGPDTQY
TRBJ2-1 TRBV6-1 ASEAGTSGSNEQF
TRBJ2-2 TRBV20-1 SALSGRGTGELF
TRBJ2-1 TRBV20-1 SARDRDEQF
TRBJ2-6 TRBV27 ASSLEGVSGANVLT
TRBJ1-4 TRBV20-1 SAKGGADEKLF
TRBJ2-1 TRBV5-1 AGRQGIYNEQF
TRBJ2-6 TRBV13 ASRYSGANVLT
TRBJ2-3 TRBV15 ATGRAASDTQY
TRBJ1-1 TRBV30 AWSSGQGYAF
TRBJ1-3 TRBV6-1 ASSETSGNTIY
TRBJ2-7 TRBV5-6 ASSGIDWGADSYEQY
TRBJ2-3 TRBV4-1 ASSQELAGVRDTQY
TRBJ2-5 TRBV15 ATSRDITSGETQY
TRBJ1-1 TRBV7-9 ASLSTGNTEAF
TRBJ2-3 TRBV29-1 SVGRITDTQY
TRBJ2-2 TRBV14 ASSPRVNTGELF
TRBJ2-7 TRBV6-5 ASSYSLPGLSYEQY
TRBJ2-1 TRBV5-1 ASSLVTGGFVNEQF
TRBJ2-5 TRBV27 ASSLSRQGETQY
TRBJ2-7 TRBV20-1 SARNPGLAYEQY
TRBJ1-5 TRBV27 ASSSGRDNQPQH
TRBJ2-1 TRBV28 ASSLRRDTDYNEQF
TRBJ2-5 TRBV20-1 SVRLAVRKTQY
TRBJ1-6 TRBV27 ASSFRGLSSPLH
TRBJ2-3 TRBV10-3 AISALTDTQY
TRBJ2-7 TRBV20-1 SARPIEGGYTYEQY
TRBJ2-3 TRBV6-1 ASSEGLSGGTQY
TRBJ2-1 TRBV24-1 ATSVGTSGSPGVDEQF
TRBJ2-7 TRBV3-1 ASSLRQGGFTYEQY
TRBJ2-3 TRBV6-1 ASSWTWRTSGRAKGTTDTQY
TRBJ1-2 TRBV28 ASSLYRYGYT
TRBJ2-2 TRBV7-8 ASSSILVRLNTGELF
TRBJ2-3 TRBV11-2 ASSKSGTSGSTDTQY
TRBJ2-5 TRBV3-1 ASSQLGTVGETQY
TRBJ2-7 TRBV28 ASTGDSYEQY
TRBJ2-6 TRBV12-3/TRBV12-4 ASRRSSGANVLT
TRBJ2-7 TRBV20-1 SALDWIARGKAYEQY
TRBJ2-3 TRBV20-1 SANHLGTSKDTQY